Following are 21 T cell receptor beta chains from one sample sequenced in a study of shared clonotypes between healthy human individuals (dated by TCRdb to 2019 to 2021). Receptors were amplified or captured by the immunoSEQ multiplex PCR assay. Imported from immuneACCESS, the table was reduced by TCRdb to in-frame sequences with V and J called. These copies leave out some clones; in studies compared against another copy, an unresolved V gene accounts for under half, and the cause of the remainder is not known. The sample table holds about 490,000 clones, of which over 70% were seen once. The ten largest account for roughly an eighth of the sample. The source material was PBMCs. The receptor source for this set is a woman in her 40s in good health. Some clones in this sample may be carry-over from other donors' samples.

The count of this clone is one. Germline is not matched at one junction end, which may reflect a read error. The genes are TRBV7-7 and TRBJ2-1; 12 nucleotides agree with TRBD2. CDR1 is SSHAT and CDR2 is FNYEAQ in the germline V gene (reference sequence). The CDR3 loop spans 13 amino acids. The CDR3: CASSHLAGGEQFF. CDR3 coding DNA: TGTGCTAGCAGCCACCTAGCGGGAGGGGAGCAGTTCTTC.

This chain joins TRBV10-3 and TRBJ2-2, with D possibly matching TRBD2 (6 bases). Germline CDR1 reads ENHRY; CDR2 reads SYGVKD. V dropped 2 bases and J dropped 0 bases, with 10 bases sitting between them. The CDR3 extends over 16 amino acids. CDR3 sequence reads: CAISESRGTNTGELFF. For the CDR3, the DNA is TGTGCCATCAGTGAGAGTCGGGGGACGAACACCGGGGAGCTGTTTTTT.

Comment on this clone: A far larger clone lies a single base away; this is likely a read error. In this CDR3 the conserved last residue, phenylalanine or tryptophan, is missing, so a read error is likely. V and J are TRBV11-2 and TRBJ1-4; D gene unclear. The germline gives CDR1 SGHAT, CDR2 FQNNGV. The CDR3 length is 17 residues. V gave up 1 base and J gave up 8 bases, with 20 bases separating them. CDR3 protein: CASSLAYGSGFGEKLFS. DNA of the CDR3: TGTGCCAGCAGCTTAGCCTACGGGTCTGGGTTTGGGGAAAAACTGTTTTCT.

In this sample, this clone turned up a few times. Since a far larger clone is one base different, this is likely a read error. The same CDR3 arises from other DNA sequences in this sample as well. The chain is built from TRBV4-2 and TRBJ2-1; 9 bases align to TRBD2. Looked up from germline, CDR1 is LGHNA and CDR2 is YNFKEQ. Unmatched junction bases numbered 6, after V lost 7 bases and J lost 5 bases. The CDR3 extends over 14 amino acids. CDR3 region: CASTPGLANNEQFF. CDR3 in DNA: TGTGCCAGCACGCCGGGACTAGCTAACAATGAGCAGTTCTTC.

This clone has ten or more counts. Other DNA sequences in the same sample also yield this CDR3. The rearrangement links TRBV6-1 to TRBJ2-7; maybe TRBD1 (5 bases). The CDR3 length is 15 residues. CDR1 and CDR2 (germline): MNHNS, SASEGT. V dropped 4 bases and J dropped 2 bases, with 15 bases sitting between them. This chain's CDR3 is CASSVVDSRTYEQYF. The CDR3 DNA sequence: TGTGCCAGCAGTGTTGTAGACAGCAGAACCTACGAGCAGTACTTC.

This clone was recorded at least ten times. The same CDR3 also results from other DNA sequences found in this sample. The chain has TRBV28 and TRBJ2-1; D is perhaps TRBD2 (6 bases). The V end lost 2 bases, the J end lost 8 bases, and 16 bases lay between the germline ends. The germline gives CDR1 MDHEN, CDR2 SYDVKM. The CDR3 is 15 residues long. The CDR3 sequence is CASSLKERDWDEQFF. For the CDR3, the DNA is TGTGCCAGCAGTTTAAAAGAACGGGACTGGGATGAGCAGTTCTTC.

The chain uses TRBV4-2 and TRBJ1-4, with TRBD1 as a possible D gene (6 bases). Per germline, CDR1 LGHNA and CDR2 YNFKEQ. The CDR3 runs 14 residues. Trimming took off 4 bases at V and 2 bases at J, with 8 bases between the two ends. CDR3 amino acids: CASSRQETNEKLFF. The CDR3 DNA sequence: TGTGCCAGCAGCCGACAGGAGACTAATGAAAAACTGTTTTTT.

V and J are TRBV13 and TRBJ2-1, with 9 bases that match TRBD2. Germline CDR1 PRHDT, CDR2 FYEKMQ (reference sequence). V lost 4 bases to trimming and J lost 0 bases; unmatched junction nucleotides: 4. The CDR3 has 16 residues. The CDR3 loop is CASSSSGESSYNEQFF. The CDR3 coding sequence is TGTGCCAGCAGCTCTAGCGGGGAGAGCTCCTACAATGAGCAGTTCTTC.

This clone was picked up many times. Different DNA sequences within this sample yield the same CDR3. The V call is TRBV30, the J call TRBJ1-2, with D tentatively TRBD1 (6 bases). This CDR3 spans 14 amino acids. V was pared by 4 bases and J by 8 bases, with 20 bases between. Germline loops: CDR1 GTSNPN, CDR2 SVGIG (reference sequence). This chain's CDR3 is CAWKFGAGAGGYTF. The CDR3 DNA reads as TGTGCCTGGAAGTTCGGGGCGGGGGCTGGAGGCTACACCTTC.

As regards this clone: It is likely a read error: a sequence one base away is far more abundant. This chain joins TRBV30 and TRBJ1-1, with D tentatively TRBD1 (5 bases). CDR1 and CDR2 (germline): GTSNPN, SVGIG (reference sequence). This CDR3 spans 14 amino acids. As DNA, the CDR3 is TGTGCCTGGAGTCCCATAAGGGGCACAGCTGAAGATTTCTTT. This codes for CAWSPIRGTAEDFF.

As to this clone: It is likely a read error: a sequence one base away is far more abundant. Other DNA sequences in this sample translate to the same CDR3. The gene calls are TRBV6-5 and TRBJ1-5; no clear D gene. Germline loops: CDR1 MNHEY, CDR2 SVGAGI. The length of the CDR3 is 14 residues. This chain's CDR3 is CASSFNSGDQPQHF. The DNA of the CDR3 is TGCGCCAGCAGTTTCAACTCCGGGGATCAGCCCCAGCATTTT.

The chain is built from TRBV5-1 and TRBJ2-2; perhaps TRBD2 as D (6 bases). Between the trimmed V and J ends, which lost 2 bases and 0 bases, there was a span of 11 bases. Per the germline V gene, CDR1 is SGHRS and CDR2 is YFSETQ. This CDR3 is 16 amino acids long. The CDR3 loop reads CASSFMAGTNTGELFF. The CDR3 coding sequence is TGCGCCAGCAGCTTTATGGCGGGAACGAACACCGGGGAGCTGTTTTTT.

This sequence joins TRBV28 and TRBJ1-2; TRBD1 aligns across 7 bases. Unmatched junction bases numbered 8, after V lost 8 bases and J lost 2 bases. CDR1 and CDR2 (germline): MDHEN, SYDVKM. This CDR3 contains 14 residues. The CDR3 spells CASSYPGQNYGYTF. The CDR3 region has the DNA TGTGCCAGCTCCTATCCGGGACAGAACTATGGCTACACCTTC.

On this clone: With a far larger clone one base away, a read error is the likely cause. Other DNA sequences in the sample encode the same CDR3. J is TRBJ2-7 and V is TRBV6-5; D is possibly TRBD2 (5 bases). The V end was cut by 2 bases, the J end by 3 bases, with 8 bases between. This CDR3 is built from 13 residues. Germline V gives CDR1 MNHEY, CDR2 SVGAGI. The chain's CDR3 is CASSYGGLYEQYF. As DNA, the CDR3 is TGTGCCAGCAGTTACGGTGGACTCTACGAGCAGTACTTC.

As regards this clone: This sequence is one base from a far larger clone and is likely a read error. This chain links TRBV11-3 with TRBJ2-5; D is possibly TRBD1 (5 bases). CDR3 length: 14 amino acids. The germline gives CDR1 SGHNT, CDR2 YENEEA. The CDR3 coding sequence is TGTGCCAGCAGCTTAGACTCAGGGCAAGAGACCCAGCACTTC. Translation gives CASSLDSGQETQHF.

The CDR3 DNA is TGTGCCACCAGCAGAGGGACTAGCGGGATTTCCTACGAGCAGTACTTC. Translated: CATSRGTSGISYEQYF. The chain has TRBV15 and TRBJ2-7, with TRBD2 matching 12 bases. V dropped 1 base and J dropped 1; count of bases not matched to a gene: 2. Looked up from germline, CDR1 is LNHNV and CDR2 is YYDKDF (reference sequence). CDR3 size: 16 residues.

The chain uses TRBV5-5 and TRBJ2-5, with 9 bases fitting TRBD1. The length of the CDR3 is 15 residues. The ends lost 2 bases at V and 5 bases at J; junction bases unmatched: 7. CDR1 and CDR2 from the germline V gene are SGHKS and YYEKEE (reference sequence). The CDR3 region has the DNA TGTGCCAGCAGCTTACCCGGGACAGGGTGGGAGACCCAGTACTTC. As protein: CASSLPGTGWETQYF.

The CDR3 spells CATSRGFSGANVLTF. In nucleotides, the CDR3 is TGTGCCACCAGCAGAGGCTTCTCTGGGGCCAACGTCCTGACTTTC. The chain joins TRBV15 to TRBJ2-6; D is unresolved. Trimming stripped 1 base from V and 0 bases from J, with 4 bases between. Germline CDR1 is LNHNV and CDR2 is YYDKDF (reference sequence). CDR3 length: 15 amino acids.

The chain recombines TRBV27 with TRBJ2-7; possibly TRBD2 for D (7 bases). The CDR3 spans 17 residues. Germline V lookup: CDR1 MNHEY, CDR2 SMNVEV (reference sequence). V lost 0 bases, J lost 4 bases, and 19 bases lay in between. Written as DNA, the CDR3 is TGTGCCAGCAGTTTATCGATAAGAGGGGGGGGCAGGTACGAGCAGTACTTC. Its translation is CASSLSIRGGGRYEQYF.

A few counts support this clone. A far larger clone is only one base removed, so a read error is likely. V and J are TRBV2 and TRBJ1-2; no definite D call. V was trimmed by 7 bases and J by 8 bases, leaving 14 bases between them. The germline gives CDR1 SNHLY, CDR2 FYNNEI. This CDR3 region has 12 residues. The CDR3 nucleotides are TGTGCCAGCACCTCCGACTCCCTGGGCTACACCTTC. Protein: CASTSDSLGYTF.

The V gene is TRBV5-8, the J gene TRBJ1-1; D is possibly TRBD1 (5 bases). This CDR3 has 13 residues. CDR1 SGHTS and CDR2 YDEGEE come from the germline V gene. V lost 4 bases and J lost 4, with 11 bases in between. The CDR3 sequence: CASSALRGTEAFF. CDR3 DNA: TGTGCCAGCAGCGCACTTAGGGGCACTGAAGCTTTCTTT.